This T cell receptor beta chain was recorded in a study of CD8 T cells in ankylosing spondylitis. The germline gives CDR1 DFQATT, CDR2 SNEGSKA (reference sequence). This CDR3 has 13 residues. Trimming shortened V by 5 bases and J by 2 bases, and 13 bases separated the two germline ends. In TCRdb, the 5' RACE reads were re-called with MiXCR into one record per CDR3 protein. The sample records more than 150,000 distinct CDR3 sequences, 10% to 15% being singletons. Study conclusions and caveats: A TCR beta motif made of about eight highly homologous variants seemed typical of ankylosing spondylitis blood.

At least ten counts were recorded for this clonotype. Its cognate antigen is unknown. This clonotype was obtained from a female donor with ankylosing spondylitis or in good health (not recorded which). The sequenced sample consisted of blood, either unsorted or a sorted T cell fraction (not recorded which). The V gene is TRBV20-1, the J gene TRBJ2-7; D is uncertain. The chain's CDR3 is CSAGPQATYEQYF. The DNA of the CDR3 is TGCAGTGCTGGGCCGCAGGCTACCTACGAGCAGTACTTC.